The following is a T cell receptor beta chain sequence with its context. This clone was found once. Its antigen is currently not known. No much larger clone is present one base from it, and per-base qualities are unavailable. The collaborating institutions used their own protocols to collect whole blood in K2EDTA tubes. For TCRbeta analysis, collaborators shipped samples in one of three forms: frozen whole blood, isolated PBMCs, or DNA extracted from either of those sample types. This sample is part of a study of blood T cell repertoires in COVID-19 (TCRdb year 2020). About the investigation overall: The collaborator samples originated in the United States, Italy and Spain and spanned the acute and convalescent phases of COVID-19. The prospective study material was composed of cDNA or gDNA derived from T cells, B-cell-depleted T cells, or PBMCs. Deeply sampled blood TCRbeta repertoires from subjects exposed to, actively infected with, or recovered from COVID-19 were included in the dataset. The repertoires were released in a freely available public database meant as a resource for research on the immune response to SARS-CoV-2. Samples came from the ongoing ImmuneRACE study (first 160 participants) plus 1,254 subjects from 6 global collaborators. The sample metadata nearly always contained a de-identified subject ID, COVID-19 status, age in years and sex. HLA class I and class II types, where available, came from metadata supplied by the sample provider rather than from assay-based typing.

General study outcomes and caveats: The quantity of clinical and demographic metadata differed by source and by participant and was supplied without curation.

V loses 4 bases, J loses 9 bases, and the germline ends lie 21 bases apart. As encoded in the germline V gene, CDR1 is SGHTA while CDR2 is FQGTGA. The CDR3 runs 16 amino acids, cysteine and phenylalanine included. Only the CDR3 DNA is retained, 48 bases long and in frame from the first base. TCRbeta CDR3 regions were amplified from genomic DNA by means of the immunoSEQ Assay, a bias-controlled multiplex PCR. From the authors' description of their analysis: The number of nucleated cells in each sample was estimated from the amplification of reference gene primers within the assay. To quantify the absolute abundance of each unique TCRbeta CDR3 rearrangement, sequence reads were collapsed and filtered. For each sample, productive Simpson clonality was calculated as the square root of Simpson's diversity index over productive rearrangements. Here the immuneACCESS table is served through TCRdb, limited to in-frame sequences with V and J called. Missing clones are a known gap in these copies; in checked studies unresolved V genes cover under half, and the rest lacks a known reason. The V and J calls and clone size come from that table; D and trimming were worked out from the DNA. The sample includes 95,000 to 100,000 clones, with approximately 79% observed a single time. 15% to 20% of the sample belongs to the ten largest clones.

Sequences were obtained from peripheral blood. The receptor comes from a woman aged 80 or over with active or convalescent COVID-19. Rearrangement joined TRBV7-3 to TRBJ2-2, and possibly TRBD2, on 5 matching bases. The DNA reads TGTGCCAGCAGCTCCGAAGGCGGGCCTCTCAGTAGGGAGCTGTTTTTT. Its translation is CASSSEGGPLSRELFF. Full variable domain (CDR3 extended with the reference TRBV7-3 and TRBJ2-2 proteins): GAGVSQTPSNKVTEKGKYVELRCDPISGHTALYWYRQSLGQGPEFLIYFQGTGAADDSGLPNDRFFAVRPEGSVSTLKIQRTERGDSAVYLCASSSEGGPLSRELFFGEGSRLTVL.